This record concerns one TCR beta chain sequence. Authors' methods: Estimated nucleated cell counts came from reference gene primer amplification. The assay was immunoSEQ multiplex PCR, and TCRdb's table has in-frame clones only and misses some. D and trimming were read from the DNA, whereas the V and J calls and clone size are those reported in that table. The sample has tens of thousands of clones, roughly 86% seen once. This sample stems from a study of blood T cell repertoires in COVID-19. CDR1 is LGHDT, CDR2 YNNKEL, per germline (reference sequence). Trimming shortened V by 0 bases and J by 6 bases, and 15 bases separated the two germline ends. CDR3 length: 16 residues.

V and J are TRBV3-1 (or the pseudogene TRBV3-2) and TRBJ2-1; D not resolved. This receptor was obtained from a man aged 50 or older with active or convalescent COVID-19. Sequencing was done on a sample of peripheral blood. CDR3 residues: CASSQDWQQFSNEQFF. Here the CDR3 DNA reads TGTGCCAGCAGCCAAGATTGGCAACAATTCTCCAATGAGCAGTTCTTC.